These 28 T cell receptor beta chains share one sample of origin, sequenced in a study of CD8 T cell repertoires and HIV-1 epitope variants. Here immunoSEQ multiplex PCR was the method, and the copy in TCRdb shows in-frame clones only, minus some. The data show 90,000 or so clones, with almost 75% seen just once and under 30% held by the top ten. Sequencing was carried out using uncultured baseline CD8+ T cells from peripheral blood mononuclear cells (PBMCs). The receptors here all came from a male donor with HIV.

V is TRBV10-2 and J is TRBJ2-1; 13 bases map to TRBD2. The CDR3 runs 19 residues. V was clipped by 3 bases and J by 4 bases; unmatched bases: 12. CDR1 is WSHSY, CDR2 SAAADI, per germline. CDR3 protein: CASSDLGLAGARGYNEQFF. CDR3 bases: TGCGCCAGCAGTGATCTCGGACTAGCGGGAGCAAGGGGGTACAATGAGCAGTTCTTC.

The V gene is TRBV2, the J gene TRBJ2-3, with TRBD2 as a possible D gene (6 bases). Trimming pared 7 bases from V and 5 bases from J, leaving 13 bases between. The germline gives CDR1 SNHLY, CDR2 FYNNEI. This CDR3 is 13 amino acids long. CDR3 coding DNA: TGTGCCAGCATCCCGGGAGAGGGAGATACGCAGTATTTT. As protein: CASIPGEGDTQYF.

This chain links TRBV5-4 with TRBJ1-1; D uncertain. Trimming shortened V by 0 bases and J by 2 bases, and 11 bases separated the two germline ends. The CDR3 has 15 residues. In germline, CDR1 is SGHNT, CDR2 YYREEE (reference sequence). The CDR3 bases are TGTGCCAGCAGCTTGGCCTTGAAAGGAAACACTGAAGCTTTCTTT. This translates into CASSLALKGNTEAFF. The entire variable domain, with the rest obtained from reference TRBV5-4 and TRBJ1-1, is as follows: ETGVTQSPTHLIKTRGQQVTLRCSSQSGHNTVSWYQQALGQGPQFIFQYYREEENGRGNFPPRFSGLQFPNYSSELNVNALELDDSALYLCASSLALKGNTEAFFGQGTRLTVV.

The chain uses TRBV19 and TRBJ2-3; TRBD2 matches 8 bases. The CDR3 totals 13 residues. Trimming cost V 6 bases and J 4 bases; bases outside gene matches: 3. Germline CDR1 LNHDA, CDR2 SQIVND (reference sequence). This CDR3 is CASSGGAADTQYF. Written as DNA, the CDR3 is TGTGCCAGTAGCGGGGGGGCCGCAGATACGCAGTATTTT.

The CDR3 is CASSKQGPRDEQYF. DNA for the CDR3: TGTGCCAGCAGCAAACAGGGGCCTCGGGACGAGCAGTACTTC. This chain connects TRBV7-2 to TRBJ2-7; 7 positions match TRBD1. V lost 5 bases, J lost 5 bases, and 9 bases stayed unmatched. CDR1 and CDR2 from the germline V gene are SGHTA and FQGNSA. This CDR3 comprises 14 residues. Using reference TRBV7-2 and TRBJ2-7 for the parts outside the CDR3, the full variable domain is GAGVSQSPSNKVTEKGKDVELRCDPISGHTALYWYRQSLGQGLEFLIYFQGNSAPDKSGLPSDRFSAERTGGSVSTLTIQRTQQEDSAVYLCASSKQGPRDEQYFGPGTRLTVT.

This rearrangement joins TRBV5-6 to TRBJ2-1; D remains ambiguous. The CDR3 has 15 residues. V was trimmed by 0 bases and J by 3 bases, leaving 10 bases between them. CDR1 is SGHDT, CDR2 YYEEEE, per germline. DNA for the CDR3: TGTGCCAGCAGCTTGGTATCGGCAGACTACAATGAGCAGTTCTTC. Its protein product is CASSLVSADYNEQFF. Looking up the rest from reference TRBV5-6 and TRBJ2-1 gives the full variable domain: DAGVTQSPTHLIKTRGQQVTLRCSPKSGHDTVSWYQQALGQGPQFIFQYYEEEERQRGNFPDRFSGHQFPNYSSELNVNALLLGDSALYLCASSLVSADYNEQFFGPGTRLTVL.

The rearrangement joins TRBV9 to TRBJ1-3; 10 bases align to TRBD1. This CDR3 contains 15 residues. Germline CDR1 and CDR2: SGDLS and YYNGEE. After removal of 4 bases from V and 4 bases from J, the junction contained 5 bases not matched to a gene. CDR3 sequence (DNA): TGTGCCAGCAGCCCCTTGACAGGGGGCGGAAACACCATATATTTT. Translating it yields CASSPLTGGGNTIYF.

A few counts support this clone. The chain employs TRBV30 and TRBJ1-5, with D unresolved. V lost 2 bases and J lost 5, with 10 bases in between. There are 13 residues in the CDR3. CDR1 and CDR2 (germline): GTSNPN, SVGIG (reference sequence). In DNA, the CDR3 is TGTGCCTGGAGTCAAGGGCCCGATCAGCCCCAGCATTTT. Protein: CAWSQGPDQPQHF.

This clone was observed a single time. The J gene is TRBJ1-5, the V gene TRBV7-8, with D possibly matching TRBD1 (6 bases). V was pared by 5 bases and J by 5 bases, with 10 bases between. This CDR3 has 13 amino acids. Germline V gene lookup returns CDR1 SGHVS and CDR2 FQNEAQ. The CDR3 loop reads CASSPDSYQPQHF. The CDR3 coding sequence is TGTGCCAGCAGCCCGGACAGCTATCAGCCCCAGCATTTT.

This clone was recorded once. The V call is TRBV7-3, the J call TRBJ2-7; 11 nucleotides agree with TRBD2. The CDR3 loop spans 16 amino acids. Looked up from germline, CDR1 is SGHTA and CDR2 is FQGTGA. Trimming cost V 4 bases and J 2 bases; bases outside gene matches: 7. The CDR3 reads CASSSTLAGGAYEQYF. Written as DNA, the CDR3 is TGTGCCAGCAGCTCGACGCTAGCGGGGGGCGCCTACGAGCAGTACTTC.

This clone was detected only once. The V call is TRBV6-1, the J call TRBJ2-7, with 8 bases matching TRBD2. The CDR3 has 17 residues. Germline CDR1 reads MNHNS; CDR2 reads SASEGT. The V gene end was trimmed by 4 bases and the J gene end by 3 bases; junction bases not matched to a gene: 14. This CDR3 is CASSAGSSGRTDYEQYF. For the CDR3, the DNA is TGTGCCAGCAGTGCGGGTTCGAGCGGGAGAACGGACTACGAGCAGTACTTC.

V is TRBV7-2 and J is TRBJ1-2; a possible D gene is TRBD1 (5 bases). Germline V gene sequence: CDR1 SGHTA, CDR2 FQGNSA. This CDR3 comprises 14 residues. Trimming stripped 8 bases from V and 2 bases from J, with 15 bases between. The DNA for the CDR3 is TGTGCCAGCCGACGTATGCGGGGGAACTATGGCTACACCTTC. It yields the protein CASRRMRGNYGYTF.

V usage is TRBV7-3 and J usage is TRBJ2-1, with TRBD2 matching over 8 bases. V shed 4 bases and J 7 bases; nucleotides not matched to a gene: 15. The CDR3 length is 17 residues. The germline CDR1 and CDR2 sequences are SGHTA and FQGTGA. The CDR3 region has the DNA TGTGCCAGCAGCTCTACGGGGGGGCCAGGTAGAGTGAATGAGCAGTTCTTC. Its translation is CASSSTGGPGRVNEQFF.

The V call is TRBV2, the J call TRBJ1-2; maybe TRBD1 (6 bases). CDR3 length equals 14 residues. V was clipped by 4 bases and J by 0 bases, with 9 bases between them. Germline-derived CDR1 and CDR2 are SNHLY and FYNNEI. The CDR3 sequence: CASSATGSNYGYTF. CDR3 nucleotide sequence: TGTGCCAGCAGTGCGACAGGCTCTAACTATGGCTACACCTTC.

The chain links TRBV6-1 to TRBJ2-7; D could derive from TRBD1 or TRBD2 (5 bases each). The CDR3 spans 14 residues. In germline, CDR1 is MNHNS, CDR2 SASEGT. V was shortened by 5 bases and J by 6 bases, with 17 bases between the two germline ends. The CDR3 here is CASSTRGVQPEQYF. The CDR3 DNA is TGTGCCAGCAGTACCAGAGGGGTCCAGCCCGAGCAGTACTTC.

The rearrangement joins TRBV4-3 to TRBJ1-4; tentatively, D is TRBD1 (6 bases). Germline CDR1 LGHNA, CDR2 YSLEER. CDR3 size: 18 residues. V was trimmed by 3 bases and J by 4 bases, leaving 21 bases between them. CDR3 nucleotides: TGCGCCAGCAGCCAGCACCGCCACAGGGAACTGCTTAATGAAAAACTGTTTTTT. Amino acid sequence: CASSQHRHRELLNEKLFF.

The CDR3 nucleotides are TGTGCCAGCAGTGCCACAGGGGGCGACTCATATGAGCAGTTCTTC. Translating gives CASSATGGDSYEQFF. This chain connects TRBV28 to TRBJ2-1, with 9 bases aligning to TRBD1. Trimming took 5 bases from V and 8 from J; bases not matched to a gene: 10. This CDR3 contains 15 residues. The V gene's germline CDR1 is MDHEN and CDR2 SYDVKM.

This chain joins TRBV7-6 and TRBJ2-7; 8 bases are a match to TRBD1. The CDR3 sequence is 16 residues long. V trimming: 5 bases; J trimming: 0 bases; junction bases outside the gene matches: 9. CDR1 is SGHVS and CDR2 is FNYEAQ in the germline V gene. Here the CDR3 reads CASSPLGRGHSYEQYF. In DNA form, the CDR3 reads TGTGCCAGCAGCCCGCTGGGCAGGGGGCACTCCTACGAGCAGTACTTC.

V gene TRBV19 combines with J gene TRBJ2-1; the match to TRBD1 covers 10 bases. The CDR3 is 14 amino acids. Germline V gene sequence: CDR1 LNHDA, CDR2 SQIVND (reference sequence). Losses at the gene ends were 5 bases for V and 8 bases for J; bases not matched to a gene: 6. The CDR3 protein is CASSFGQGGDEQFF. For the CDR3, the DNA is TGTGCCAGTAGTTTCGGACAGGGGGGAGATGAGCAGTTCTTC.

This chain joins TRBV25-1 and TRBJ1-2; D possibly corresponds to TRBD1 (5 bases). Per germline, CDR1 MGHDK and CDR2 SYGVNS. The CDR3 contains 17 residues. V shed 0 bases and J shed 8 bases, with 22 bases lying between them. The CDR3 sequence is CASSEYLPGGARLGYTF. The CDR3 bases are TGTGCCAGCAGTGAATATCTCCCAGGAGGGGCTCGTCTCGGCTACACCTTC.

The CDR3 DNA sequence: TGTGCCAGCAGTTTATCGAGGGGGGATTCAGATACGCAGTATTTT. This gives the protein CASSLSRGDSDTQYF. This chain uses TRBV27 with TRBJ2-3, with D perhaps given as TRBD1 or TRBD2 (6 bases each). From germline, CDR1 is MNHEY and CDR2 SMNVEV (reference sequence). The CDR3 has 15 amino acids. The V and J ends lost 0 bases and 4 bases respectively, with 11 bases between them.

On this clone itself: Germline and junction disagree at one end, which may indicate a read error. The chain employs TRBV6-1 and TRBJ2-1; possible D gene TRBD2, 6 bases. The CDR3 has 14 residues. Per germline, CDR1 MNHNS and CDR2 SASEGT. The CDR3 region is CASSWEVSRELQIF. CDR3 DNA: TGTGCCAGCAGTTGGGAGGTCTCCAGGGAGCTGCAGATCTTC.

The CDR3 loop is CASSIPQNIQYF. The CDR3 region has the DNA TGTGCCAGTAGTATTCCTCAAAACATTCAGTACTTC. This sequence joins TRBV19 and TRBJ2-4; D remains unclear. CDR3 size: 12 residues. In germline, CDR1 is LNHDA, CDR2 SQIVND (reference sequence). Between the trimmed V and J ends, which lost 3 bases and 5 bases, there was a span of 5 bases.

The chain carries TRBV27 and TRBJ2-7; D possibly corresponds to TRBD2 (7 bases). The V and J ends lost 8 bases and 3 bases respectively, with 17 bases between them. Looked up from germline, CDR1 is MNHEY and CDR2 is SMNVEV (reference sequence). CDR3 length: 14 residues. This CDR3 reads CASGPRGEGYEQYF. The CDR3 DNA follows: TGTGCCAGCGGCCCTAGGGGGGAGGGCTACGAGCAGTACTTC.

V usage is TRBV2 and J usage is TRBJ1-1, with D perhaps TRBD1 (5 bases). In germline, CDR1 is SNHLY, CDR2 FYNNEI. The CDR3 is 14 amino acids. V was shortened by 7 bases and J by 8 bases, with 20 bases between the two germline ends. The CDR3, as DNA: TGTGCCAGCATAATTGGGGGAATGACGAGAGAAGCTTTCTTT. Its protein is CASIIGGMTREAFF.

The chain employs TRBV7-9 and TRBJ2-2; D is ambiguous. Germline V gene data show CDR1 as SEHNR and CDR2 as FQNEAQ (reference sequence). This CDR3 contains 13 residues. The V end lost 2 bases, the J end lost 6 bases, and 7 bases lay between the germline ends. CDR3 protein: CASSLTFPGELFF. In nucleotides, the CDR3 is TGTGCCAGCAGCTTAACATTTCCCGGGGAGCTGTTTTTT.

DNA of the CDR3: TGTGCCAGCAGCTCATCGGGTTTACCCAATACTCCACTCCCTTACGAGCAGTACTTC. Translation: CASSSSGLPNTPLPYEQYF. The J gene is TRBJ2-7, the V gene TRBV14; D gene uncertain. This CDR3 comprises 19 residues. Germline V gene sequence: CDR1 SGHDN, CDR2 FVKESK. Trimming removed 5 bases at V and 4 bases at J, with 30 bases between.

The genes are TRBV7-3 and TRBJ1-3; 10 bases fit TRBD1. Germline V gene lookup returns CDR1 SGHTA and CDR2 FQGTGA. Unmatched junction bases numbered 8, after V lost 5 bases and J lost 4 bases. The CDR3 spans 16 residues. The chain's CDR3 is CASSASGQGMGNTIYF. The CDR3, as DNA: TGTGCCAGCAGCGCCTCGGGACAGGGGATGGGAAACACCATATATTTT.